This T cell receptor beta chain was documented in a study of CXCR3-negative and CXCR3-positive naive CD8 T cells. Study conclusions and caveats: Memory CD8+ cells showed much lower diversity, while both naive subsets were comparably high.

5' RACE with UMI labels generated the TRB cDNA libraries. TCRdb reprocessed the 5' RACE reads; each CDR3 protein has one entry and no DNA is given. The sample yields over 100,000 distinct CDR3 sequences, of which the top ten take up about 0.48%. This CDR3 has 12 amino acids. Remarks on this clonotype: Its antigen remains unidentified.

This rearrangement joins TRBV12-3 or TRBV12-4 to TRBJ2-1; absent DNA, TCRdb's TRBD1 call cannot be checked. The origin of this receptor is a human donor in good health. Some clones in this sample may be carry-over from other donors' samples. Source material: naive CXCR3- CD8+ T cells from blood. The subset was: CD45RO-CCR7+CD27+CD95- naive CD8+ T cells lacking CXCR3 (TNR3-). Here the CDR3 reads CASGTGGFEQFF.